This T cell receptor beta chain appears in the sequencing data of a study of blood T cell repertoires in COVID-19. The wider study: The United States, Italy and Spain supplied acute and convalescent COVID-19 samples. In each case, the material was cDNA or gDNA derived from T cells, B-cell-depleted T cells, or PBMCs.

The authors' processing: Estimated nucleated cell counts came from reference gene primer amplification. The repertoire was sequenced with immunoSEQ multiplex PCR; TCRdb's copy has only in-frame clones and lacks some. That table is the source of V, J and clone size, and D and trimming were worked out from the DNA. The repertoire has 250,000 to 350,000 clones, around 90% of them found once; the top ten carry 2.2%. For this clone: The same CDR3 arises from other DNA sequences in this sample as well.

This CDR3 region has 13 residues. V lost 0 bases and J lost 7, with 7 bases in between. Germline CDR1 LGHDT, CDR2 YNNKEL (reference sequence). The V call is TRBV3-1 (or the pseudogene TRBV3-2), the J call TRBJ2-1; the D is unclear. Sequenced: peripheral blood. This clonotype was sampled from a woman between 45 and 65 years old who had recovered from COVID-19. The CDR3 here is CASSQDLRNEQFF. For the CDR3, the DNA is TGTGCCAGCAGCCAAGATCTGAGAAATGAGCAGTTCTTC.